A selection of T cell receptor beta chains follows, all from one sample in a study of neurological immune-mediated disorders. TCRdb fed the 5' RACE reads into MiXCR, producing one record per CDR3 protein. The sample has about 31,000 distinct CDR3 sequences; under 5% are singletons. The sample was CD4+ T cells from blood. The receptors come from a woman in her thirties or forties in good health. The CDR3 runs from the conserved cysteine through the conserved F or W. The D gene is left open where the match is weak. Clone size is given as once, few or many counts, or a class when the clone is expanded.

abundance	v_gene	j_gene	d_gene	CDR3aa	CDR3nt
many	TRBV7-2	TRBJ2-5	.	CASSLFVSPETQYF	TGTGCCAGCAGCTTATTTGTATCCCCAGAGACCCAGTACTTC
many	TRBV3-1	TRBJ2-5	TRBD2	CASSNAGREETQYF	TGTGCCAGCAGCAACGCCGGGAGGGAGGAGACCCAGTACTTC
many	TRBV7-2	TRBJ2-7	.	CASSLLPGGIYEQYF	TGTGCCAGCAGCTTGCTCCCAGGGGGGATCTACGAGCAGTACTTC
many	TRBV25-1	TRBJ2-5	.	CASRNEGEGAQYF	TGTGCCAGCAGGAACGAAGGCGAGGGGGCCCAGTACTTC
many	TRBV6-2/TRBV6-3	TRBJ2-7	.	CASSSSPYEQYF	TGTGCCAGCAGTTCTTCCCCCTACGAGCAGTACTTC
many	TRBV12-3/TRBV12-4	TRBJ2-2	TRBD1	CATRLTGKNTGELFF	TGTGCCACCAGACTGACAGGGAAAAACACCGGGGAGCTGTTTTTT
many	TRBV20-1	TRBJ2-5	TRBD2	CSASDSGIQETQYF	TGCAGTGCTAGTGATAGCGGGATCCAAGAGACCCAGTACTTC
many	TRBV18	TRBJ2-3	TRBD1	CASSPPTGQGKDTQYF	TGTGCCAGCTCACCACCGACGGGACAGGGGAAAGATACGCAGTATTTT
many	TRBV5-1	TRBJ2-3	.	CASSWDHTQYF	TGCGCCAGCAGCTGGGACCATACGCAGTATTTT
many	TRBV6-2/TRBV6-3	TRBJ1-2	.	CASSLDSNYGYTF	TGTGCCAGCAGTTTGGACTCCAACTATGGCTACACCTTC
many	TRBV28	TRBJ1-2	TRBD1	CASSLQTGRGGYTF	TGTGCCAGCAGTTTACAGACAGGGAGAGGTGGCTACACCTTC
many	TRBV18	TRBJ1-1	TRBD1	CASSPSGQGASGEAFF	TGTGCCAGCTCACCGTCGGGACAGGGGGCATCAGGGGAAGCTTTCTTT